These 12 T cell receptor beta chains were sequenced from one sample in a study of a mutant IDH1 vaccine in newly diagnosed glioma. Time point defined: week 35, safety follow-up. Doses comprised 300 ug of mutant IDH1 20-mer peptide each, plus topical imiquimod. Clones were read by immunoSEQ multiplex PCR, and TCRdb kept only the in-frame ones, dropping some. The sample yields some 30,000 clones, roughly 75% seen once. Antigen specificity for these receptors is unknown. The input for sequencing was PBMCs, taken from a glioma patient whose treatment included an IDH1 peptide vaccine. All receptors derive from a middle-aged woman with glioma.

The gene calls are TRBV29-1 and TRBJ1-2; possible D gene TRBD1, 5 bases. V gave up 3 bases and J gave up 8 bases, with 16 bases separating them. CDR3 length: 13 residues. The germline CDR1 and CDR2 sequences are SQVTM and ANQGSEA. DNA for the CDR3: TGCAGCGTTGAGGGGCTGGGTATGGGGGGCTACACCTTC. This translates into CSVEGLGMGGYTF.

The rearrangement links TRBV7-3 to TRBJ1-1, with D perhaps matching TRBD1 (5 bases). The CDR3 is 14 amino acids. V was clipped by 5 bases and J by 5 bases, with 15 bases between them. From germline, CDR1 is SGHTA and CDR2 FQGTGA. The CDR3 bases are TGTGCCAGCAGCGCAACAAGGGGTAGTACTGAAGCTTTCTTT. It encodes CASSATRGSTEAFF.

This chain uses TRBV9 with TRBJ2-3; perhaps TRBD1 as D (6 bases). The V and J ends lost 0 bases and 2 bases respectively, with 10 bases between them. The CDR3 covers 15 residues. Germline V gene lookup returns CDR1 SGDLS and CDR2 YYNGEE. In DNA, the CDR3 is TGTGCCAGCAGCGTAGTGGGGGCGCCCACAGATACGCAGTATTTT. Amino acids: CASSVVGAPTDTQYF. Supplemented by reference TRBV9 and TRBJ2-3, the full variable domain reads DSGVTQTPKHLITATGQRVTLRCSPRSGDLSVYWYQQSLDQGLQFLIQYYNGEERAKGNILERFSAQQFPDLHSELNLSSLELGDSALYFCASSVVGAPTDTQYFGPGTRLTVL.

The rearrangement joins TRBV29-1 to TRBJ1-2, with D tentatively TRBD1 (6 bases). The germline V gene encodes CDR1 SQVTM and CDR2 ANQGSEA. With 6 bases removed from V and 1 base from J, the gap between germline ends came to 15 bases. The CDR3 length is 14 residues. CDR3 sequence reads: CSVINRDNNYGYTF. DNA of the CDR3: TGCAGCGTCATAAATAGGGACAATAACTATGGCTACACCTTC. Full variable domain (missing parts from reference TRBV29-1 and TRBJ1-2): SAVISQKPSRDICQRGTSLTIQCQVDSQVTMMFWYRQQPGQSLTLIATANQGSEATYESGFVIDKFPISRPNLTFSTLTVSNMSPEDSSIYLCSVINRDNNYGYTFGSGTRLTVV.

This chain uses TRBV9 with TRBJ2-3; tentatively, D is TRBD1 or TRBD2 (5 bases each). Germline values: CDR1 SGDLS, CDR2 YYNGEE. The CDR3 sequence is 13 residues long. The V end lost 4 bases, the J end lost 4 bases, and 10 bases lay between the germline ends. CDR3 in amino acids: CASSPGASDTQYF. In DNA, the CDR3 is TGTGCCAGCAGCCCCGGGGCGTCAGATACGCAGTATTTT.

V usage is TRBV9 and J usage is TRBJ2-3, with D possibly called TRBD1 or TRBD2 (6 bases each). The CDR3 is 16 residues long. With 1 base removed from V and 0 bases from J, the gap between germline ends came to 12 bases. Germline CDR1 and CDR2: SGDLS and YYNGEE. DNA of the CDR3: TGTGCCAGCAGCGTAATGGGGGGCCATAGCACAGATACGCAGTATTTT. Translated, it gives CASSVMGGHSTDTQYF.

This clone was detected only once. CDR3 amino acids: CASSERTSRIYEQYF. The CDR3 DNA reads as TGTGCCAGCAGTGAAAGAACTAGCCGAATATACGAGCAGTACTTC. The gene calls are TRBV6-1 and TRBJ2-7, with D possibly being TRBD2 (6 bases). Germline V gene data show CDR1 as MNHNS and CDR2 as SASEGT. The CDR3 length is 15 residues. V was pared by 2 bases and J by 4 bases, with 15 bases between.

The J gene is TRBJ1-5, the V gene TRBV6-1; weak D call: TRBD1 (5 bases). Germline values: CDR1 MNHNS, CDR2 SASEGT. The CDR3 has 14 residues. Trimming stripped 5 bases from V and 5 bases from J, with 13 bases between. The CDR3 DNA is TGTGCCAGCAGTTTTCAGGGACCATATCAGCCCCAGCATTTT. It yields the protein CASSFQGPYQPQHF.

This chain joins TRBV29-1 and TRBJ1-1; TRBD1 matches at 8 bases. J lost 3 bases, V lost 5 bases, and 17 bases had no gene match. Germline assignment: CDR1 SQVTM and CDR2 ANQGSEA. The length of the CDR3 is 17 residues. The DNA of the CDR3 is TGCAGCGTTCCCGAACCTGTCTCAGGGGGCGCGGACACTGAAGCTTTCTTT. It codes for CSVPEPVSGGADTEAFF.

DNA for the CDR3: TGCGCCAGCTTCCCGGGACTAGCGGGGGGTACTAGCACAGATACGCAGTATTTT. It is translated as CASFPGLAGGTSTDTQYF. The chain recombines TRBV5-1 with TRBJ2-3; 15 nucleotides line up with TRBD2. CDR1 SGHRS and CDR2 YFSETQ come from the germline V gene. V trimming: 7 bases; J trimming: 0 bases; junction bases outside the gene matches: 9. The CDR3 runs 18 residues.

The chain employs TRBV6-5 and TRBJ1-3; D gene ambiguous. The germline V and J ends were trimmed by 4 bases and 0 bases, with 13 bases remaining between them. CDR3 length: 16 residues. CDR1 and CDR2 from the germline V gene are MNHEY and SVGAGI. CDR3 bases: TGTGCCAGCAGTTCAGACGGAACTAACTCTGGAAACACCATATATTTT. It translates to CASSSDGTNSGNTIYF.

The rearrangement joins TRBV7-9 to TRBJ1-3; 7 nucleotides match TRBD1. There are 16 residues in the CDR3. Germline V gives CDR1 SEHNR, CDR2 FQNEAQ (reference sequence). V shed 0 bases, J shed 0 bases, and the junction held 2 bases outside the gene matches. The CDR3 DNA is TGTGCCAGCAGCTTAGCGGGACAGTACTCTGGAAACACCATATATTTT. Amino acids: CASSLAGQYSGNTIYF.